These 2 T cell receptor beta chains were sequenced from one sample in a study of blood T cell repertoires in COVID-19. The table came from immunoSEQ multiplex PCR; TCRdb's copy has only in-frame clones and leaves some out. The table records hundreds of thousands of clones, 85% to 90% of them present only once. Sample: PBMCs or T cells enriched from blood (not recorded which). The receptors stem from a woman in her fifties or sixties with acute COVID-19.

This clone appeared once. The chain links TRBV5-6 to TRBJ2-7; D not resolved. The germline V gene encodes CDR1 SGHDT and CDR2 YYEEEE. This CDR3 contains 11 residues. Trimming left V 4 bases short and J 4 bases short, with 6 bases between. CDR3 amino acids: CASSREYEQYF. The CDR3 DNA reads as TGTGCCAGCAGCCGAGAGTACGAGCAGTACTTC.

Of note for this clone: Other DNA sequences in this sample translate to the same CDR3. This chain connects TRBV7-9 to TRBJ2-7; 9 bases agree with TRBD1. The junction had 2 bases not matched to a gene; V was cut back by 3 bases and J by 2 bases. The germline gives CDR1 SEHNR, CDR2 FQNEAQ (reference sequence). The CDR3 totals 14 residues. The CDR3 bases are TGTGCCAGCAGCTTCGGGACAGGGACCTACGAGCAGTACTTC. It translates to CASSFGTGTYEQYF.